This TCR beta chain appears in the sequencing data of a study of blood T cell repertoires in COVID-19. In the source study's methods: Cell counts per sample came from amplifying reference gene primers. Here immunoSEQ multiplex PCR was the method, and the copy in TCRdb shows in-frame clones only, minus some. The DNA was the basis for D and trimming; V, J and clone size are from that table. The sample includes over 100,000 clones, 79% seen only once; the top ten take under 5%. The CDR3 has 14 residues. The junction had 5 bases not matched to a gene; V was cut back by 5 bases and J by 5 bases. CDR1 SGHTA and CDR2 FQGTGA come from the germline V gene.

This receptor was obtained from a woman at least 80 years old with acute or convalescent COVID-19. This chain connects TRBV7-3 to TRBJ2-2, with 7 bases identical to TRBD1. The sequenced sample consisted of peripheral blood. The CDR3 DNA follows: TGTGCCAGCAGCGCCTACAGGGGAACCGGGGAGCTGTTTTTT. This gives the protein CASSAYRGTGELFF.